This TCR beta chain was identified during a study of T-cell memory formation after mild COVID-19. Study-wide findings and caveats: CM and EM subsets held most contracting CD4+ clones; EMRA held CD8+ ones.

The germline CDR1 and CDR2 sequences are SGDLS and YYNGEE. V was cut by 0 bases and J by 2 bases, with 14 bases left in between. CDR3 length: 16 amino acids. TCRdb passed the 5' RACE reads through MiXCR, listing each CDR3 protein once. The table lists roughly 200,000 distinct CDR3 sequences, 16% of them singletons. This clonotype appeared once. What it binds is not known. Sequencing was carried out using PBMCs or a T cell subset sorted from them (not recorded which). This clonotype originated in an adult woman who had mild COVID-19 (a few samples of this study predate the infection). Cell type and time point are not known. This chain connects TRBV9 to TRBJ2-5, with D tentatively TRBD2 (5 bases). The CDR3 here is CASSVAGSTTQETQYF. In nucleotides, the CDR3 is TGTGCCAGCAGCGTAGCGGGGTCAACTACGCAAGAGACCCAGTACTTC. Complete variable domain (other parts from reference TRBV9 and TRBJ2-5): DSGVTQTPKHLITATGQRVTLRCSPRSGDLSVYWYQQSLDQGLQFLIQYYNGEERAKGNILERFSAQQFPDLHSELNLSSLELGDSALYFCASSVAGSTTQETQYFGPGTRLLVL.